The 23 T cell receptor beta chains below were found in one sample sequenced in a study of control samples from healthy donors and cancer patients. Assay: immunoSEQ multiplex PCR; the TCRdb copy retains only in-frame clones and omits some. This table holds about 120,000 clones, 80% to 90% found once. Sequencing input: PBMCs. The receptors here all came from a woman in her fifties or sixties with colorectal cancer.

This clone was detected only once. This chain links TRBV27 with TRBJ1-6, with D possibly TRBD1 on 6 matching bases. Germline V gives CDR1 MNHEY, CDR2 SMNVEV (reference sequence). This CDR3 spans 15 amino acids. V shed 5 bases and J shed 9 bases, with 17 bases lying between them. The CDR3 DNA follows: TGTGCCAGCAGTAATACTAGGGGGGGATTTTCACCCCTCCACTTT. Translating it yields CASSNTRGGFSPLHF.

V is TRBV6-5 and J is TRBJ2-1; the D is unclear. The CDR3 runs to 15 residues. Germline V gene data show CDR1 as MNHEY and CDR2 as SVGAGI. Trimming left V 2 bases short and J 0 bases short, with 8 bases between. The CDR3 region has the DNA TGTGCCAGCAGTTACGGGTCCTCCTCCTACAATGAGCAGTTCTTC. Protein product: CASSYGSSSYNEQFF.

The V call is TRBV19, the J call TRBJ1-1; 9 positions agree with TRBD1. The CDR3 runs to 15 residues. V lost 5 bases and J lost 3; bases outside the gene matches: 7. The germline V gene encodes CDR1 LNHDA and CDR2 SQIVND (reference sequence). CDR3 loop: CASSLHRDRDTEAFF. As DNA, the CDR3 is TGTGCCAGTAGTCTCCACCGGGACAGGGACACTGAAGCTTTCTTT.

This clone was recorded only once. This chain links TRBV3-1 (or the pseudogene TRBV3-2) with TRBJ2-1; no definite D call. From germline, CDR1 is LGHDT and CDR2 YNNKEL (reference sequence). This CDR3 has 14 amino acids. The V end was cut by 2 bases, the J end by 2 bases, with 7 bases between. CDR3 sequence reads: CASSQYDAYNEQFF. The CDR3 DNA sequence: TGTGCCAGCAGCCAATACGACGCCTACAATGAGCAGTTCTTC.

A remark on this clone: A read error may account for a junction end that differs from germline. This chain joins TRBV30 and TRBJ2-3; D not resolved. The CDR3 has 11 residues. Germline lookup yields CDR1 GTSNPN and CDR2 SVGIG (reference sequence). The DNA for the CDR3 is TGTGCCTACCAGGCTATAGATGCGCAGTATTTT. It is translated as CAYQAIDAQYF.

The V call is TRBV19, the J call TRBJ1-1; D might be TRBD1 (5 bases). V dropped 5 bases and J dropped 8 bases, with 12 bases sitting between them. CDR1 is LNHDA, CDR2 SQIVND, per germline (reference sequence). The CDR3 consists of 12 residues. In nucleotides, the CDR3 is TGTGCCAGTAGTCCCTCCTGGGGGGAAGCTTTCTTT. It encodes CASSPSWGEAFF. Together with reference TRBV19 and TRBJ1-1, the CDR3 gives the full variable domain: DGGITQSPKYLFRKEGQNVTLSCEQNLNHDAMYWYRQDPGQGLRLIYYSQIVNDFQKGDIAEGYSVSREKKESFPLTVTSAQKNPTAFYLCASSPSWGEAFFGQGTRLTVV.

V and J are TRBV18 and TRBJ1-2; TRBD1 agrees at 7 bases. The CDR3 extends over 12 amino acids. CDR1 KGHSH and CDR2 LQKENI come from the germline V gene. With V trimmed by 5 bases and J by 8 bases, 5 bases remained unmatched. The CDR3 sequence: CASSDNRGGYTF. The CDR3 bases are TGTGCCAGCTCAGACAACAGGGGCGGCTACACCTTC.

CDR3 loop: CASSRPGLTDTQYF. In DNA, the CDR3 is TGTGCCAGCAGTCGACCGGGGCTAACAGATACGCAGTATTTT. This chain links TRBV28 with TRBJ2-3; TRBD1 or TRBD2 may be the D gene (5 bases each). The V end was cut by 5 bases, the J end by 3 bases, with 12 bases between. From germline, CDR1 is MDHEN and CDR2 SYDVKM. This CDR3 is built from 14 residues.

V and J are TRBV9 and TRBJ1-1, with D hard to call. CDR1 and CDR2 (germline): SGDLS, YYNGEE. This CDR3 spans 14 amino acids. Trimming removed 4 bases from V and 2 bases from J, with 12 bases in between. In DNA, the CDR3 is TGTGCCAGCAGCTATAGCTCGGTAAACACTGAAGCTTTCTTT. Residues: CASSYSSVNTEAFF. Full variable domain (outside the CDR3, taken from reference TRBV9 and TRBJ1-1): DSGVTQTPKHLITATGQRVTLRCSPRSGDLSVYWYQQSLDQGLQFLIQYYNGEERAKGNILERFSAQQFPDLHSELNLSSLELGDSALYFCASSYSSVNTEAFFGQGTRLTVV.

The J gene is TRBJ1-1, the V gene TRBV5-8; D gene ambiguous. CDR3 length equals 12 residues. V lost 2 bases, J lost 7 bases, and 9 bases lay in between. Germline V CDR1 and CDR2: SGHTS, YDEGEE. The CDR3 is CASSFKRGEAFF. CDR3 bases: TGTGCCAGCAGCTTTAAGCGGGGTGAAGCTTTCTTT. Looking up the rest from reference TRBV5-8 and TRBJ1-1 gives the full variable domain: EAGVTQSPTHLIKTRGQQATLRCSPISGHTSVYWYQQALGLGLQFLLWYDEGEERNRGNFPPRFSGRQFPNYSSELNVNALELEDSALYLCASSFKRGEAFFGQGTRLTVV.

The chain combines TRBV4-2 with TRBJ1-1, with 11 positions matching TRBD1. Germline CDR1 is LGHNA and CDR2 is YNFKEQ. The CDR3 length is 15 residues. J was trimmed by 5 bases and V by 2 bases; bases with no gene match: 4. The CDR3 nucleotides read TGTGCCAGCAGCCAACAGGGACAGGGGGTGACTGAAGCTTTCTTT. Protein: CASSQQGQGVTEAFF.

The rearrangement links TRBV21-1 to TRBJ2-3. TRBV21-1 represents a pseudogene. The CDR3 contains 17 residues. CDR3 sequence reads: CASSKSGRKRITDTQYF. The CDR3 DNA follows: TGTGCCAGCAGCAAATCCGGACGGAAACGAATCACAGATACGCAGTATTTT.

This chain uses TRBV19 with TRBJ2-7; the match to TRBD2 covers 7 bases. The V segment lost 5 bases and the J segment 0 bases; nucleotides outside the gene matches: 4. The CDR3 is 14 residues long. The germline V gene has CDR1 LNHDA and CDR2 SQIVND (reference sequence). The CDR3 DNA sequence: TGTGCCAGTAGTGGGACTACACTCTCCTACGAGCAGTACTTC. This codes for CASSGTTLSYEQYF.

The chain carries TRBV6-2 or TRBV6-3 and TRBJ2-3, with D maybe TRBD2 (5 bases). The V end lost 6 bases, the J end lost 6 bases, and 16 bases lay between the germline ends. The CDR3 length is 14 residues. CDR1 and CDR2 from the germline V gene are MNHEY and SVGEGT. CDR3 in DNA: TGTGCCAGCAGCCTAGCCCGGAAGTCTGATACGCAGTATTTT. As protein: CASSLARKSDTQYF.

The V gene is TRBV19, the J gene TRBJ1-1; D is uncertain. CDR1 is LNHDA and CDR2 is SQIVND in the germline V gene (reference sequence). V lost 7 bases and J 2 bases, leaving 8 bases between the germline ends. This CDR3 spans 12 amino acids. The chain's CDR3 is CASKYGNTEAFF. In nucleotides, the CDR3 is TGTGCCAGTAAATACGGAAACACTGAAGCTTTCTTT.

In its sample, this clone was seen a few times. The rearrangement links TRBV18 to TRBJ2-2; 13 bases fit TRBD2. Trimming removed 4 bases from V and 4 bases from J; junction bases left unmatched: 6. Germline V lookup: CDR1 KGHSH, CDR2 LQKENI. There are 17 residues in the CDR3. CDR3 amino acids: CASSLGLAGASTGELFF. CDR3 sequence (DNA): TGTGCCAGCTCACTCGGACTAGCGGGAGCGAGCACCGGGGAGCTGTTTTTT.

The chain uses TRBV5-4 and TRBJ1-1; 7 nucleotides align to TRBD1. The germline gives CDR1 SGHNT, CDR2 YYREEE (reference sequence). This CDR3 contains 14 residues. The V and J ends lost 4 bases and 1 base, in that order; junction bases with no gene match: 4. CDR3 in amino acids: CASSLQGGNTEAFF. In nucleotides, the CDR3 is TGTGCCAGCAGCCTTCAGGGGGGGAACACTGAAGCTTTCTTT.

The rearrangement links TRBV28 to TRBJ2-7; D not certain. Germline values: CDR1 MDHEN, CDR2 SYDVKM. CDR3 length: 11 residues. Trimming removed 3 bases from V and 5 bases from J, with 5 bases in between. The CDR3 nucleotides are TGTGCCAGCAGTTTCCCGGACGAGCAGTACTTC. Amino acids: CASSFPDEQYF.

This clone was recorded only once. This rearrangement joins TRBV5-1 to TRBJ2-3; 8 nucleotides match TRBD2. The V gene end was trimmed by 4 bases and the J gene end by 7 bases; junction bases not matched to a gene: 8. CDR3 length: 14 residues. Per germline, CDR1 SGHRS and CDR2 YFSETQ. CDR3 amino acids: CASSRSGRENTQYF. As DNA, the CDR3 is TGCGCCAGCAGCCGAAGCGGGAGAGAGAATACGCAGTATTTT.

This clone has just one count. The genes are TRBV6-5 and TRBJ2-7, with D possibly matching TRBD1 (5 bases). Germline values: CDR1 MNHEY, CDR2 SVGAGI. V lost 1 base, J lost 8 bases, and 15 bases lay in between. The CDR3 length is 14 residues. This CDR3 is CASSYLDKGGKQYF. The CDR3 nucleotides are TGTGCCAGCAGTTACTTGGACAAAGGCGGCAAGCAGTACTTC.

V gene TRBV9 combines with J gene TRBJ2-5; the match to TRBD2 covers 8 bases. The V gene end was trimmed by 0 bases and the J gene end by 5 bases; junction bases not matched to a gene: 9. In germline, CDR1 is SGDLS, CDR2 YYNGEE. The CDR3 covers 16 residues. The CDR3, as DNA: TGTGCCAGCAGCGTAGAACCGGCGGGGGGCGGGGAGACCCAGTACTTC. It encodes CASSVEPAGGGETQYF.

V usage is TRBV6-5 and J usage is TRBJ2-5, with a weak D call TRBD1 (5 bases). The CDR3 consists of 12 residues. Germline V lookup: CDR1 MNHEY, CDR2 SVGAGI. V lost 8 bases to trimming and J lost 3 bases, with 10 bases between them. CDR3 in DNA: TGTGCCAGCTGGACAAACAAAGAGACCCAGTACTTC. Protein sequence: CASWTNKETQYF.

CDR3 residues: CASSPGDTDTQYF. CDR3 bases: TGTGCCAGCTCACCAGGGGACACAGATACGCAGTATTTT. V is TRBV18 and J is TRBJ2-3; D unresolved. Germline V gene sequence: CDR1 KGHSH, CDR2 LQKENI. CDR3 size: 13 residues. V dropped 2 bases and J dropped 2 bases, with 5 bases sitting between them.